A selection of T cell receptor beta chains follows, all from one sample in a study of blood T cells in healthy people across ages. Each CDR3 protein gets one entry after TCRdb re-called the 5' RACE reads with MiXCR. The table shows about 1.4 million distinct CDR3 sequences, with almost 60% occurring only once. Sequenced material: blood. Source of these receptors: a man aged 18 to 35 in good health. Both conserved end residues are part of each CDR3. D genes are given only for firm matches. Size is omitted from some rows. Given values are once, few, many or a class for expanded clones.

size: -
V: TRBV18
J: TRBJ1-4
D: -
DNA: TGTGCCAGCTCACCAAAGCCCGGGTCCCTGGAAAAACTGTTTTTT
CDR3: CASSPKPGSLEKLFF

size: -
V: TRBV29-1
J: TRBJ1-2
D: TRBD1
DNA: TGCAGCGTTCCGGGACAGGGGGGCTATGGCTACACCTTC
CDR3: CSVPGQGGYGYTF

size: -
V: TRBV6-5
J: TRBJ2-5
D: -
DNA: TGTGCCAGCAGTTACTCGATTTCCCCGGTTGAAGAGACCCAGTACTTC
CDR3: CASSYSISPVEETQYF

size: -
V: TRBV15
J: TRBJ2-2
D: -
DNA: TGTGCCACCAGCAGAGATAGCGGGAACACCGGGGAGCTGTTTTTT
CDR3: CATSRDSGNTGELFF

size: -
V: TRBV20-1
J: TRBJ1-5
D: TRBD1
DNA: TGCAGTGCTAGAAGACAGGGGGGTAGCAACCAGCCCCAGCATTTT
CDR3: CSARRQGGSNQPQHF

size: few
V: TRBV29-1
J: TRBJ1-2
D: TRBD1
DNA: TGCAGCGTTACCGGGACAGGGGCCCCTAACTATGGCTACACCTTC
CDR3: CSVTGTGAPNYGYTF

size: few
V: TRBV6-1
J: TRBJ1-2
D: -
DNA: TGTGCCAGCAGTGAATTATCGGACATCGGGTATGGCTACACCTTC
CDR3: CASSELSDIGYGYTF

size: -
V: TRBV6-5
J: TRBJ2-7
D: TRBD2
DNA: TGTGCCAGCAGTATAGCGGGAGTGAGCGAGCAGTACTTC
CDR3: CASSIAGVSEQYF

size: -
V: TRBV5-1
J: TRBJ2-1
D: -
DNA: TGCGCCACCTCCCAAGGGGACCAGTACAATGAGCAGTTCTTC
CDR3: CATSQGDQYNEQFF

size: -
V: TRBV19
J: TRBJ2-5
D: -
DNA: TGTGCCAGTAGTCCCCACCGTGGGAAAGAGACCCAGTACTTC
CDR3: CASSPHRGKETQYF

size: -
V: TRBV20-1
J: TRBJ2-4
D: -
DNA: TGCAGTTTAGGGACGGTTAAAAACATTCAGTACTTC
CDR3: CSLGTVKNIQYF

size: few
V: TRBV6-2/TRBV6-3
J: TRBJ2-7
D: -
DNA: TGTGCCAGCAGTTACTCCGGACGGTTCTACGAGCAGTACTTC
CDR3: CASSYSGRFYEQYF

size: -
V: TRBV6-5
J: TRBJ1-4
D: TRBD1
DNA: TGTGCCAGCAGTTACTCTGGGACAGCAAAACTGTTTTTT
CDR3: CASSYSGTAKLFF

size: -
V: TRBV4-1
J: TRBJ1-5
D: -
DNA: TGCGCCAGCAGCCAAGGACCCCTTGGGAATCAGCCCCAGCATTTT
CDR3: CASSQGPLGNQPQHF

size: -
V: TRBV20-1
J: TRBJ1-1
D: -
DNA: TGCAGTGCTAGAGGGGGGGATTGGGATCGCACTGAAGCTTTCTTT
CDR3: CSARGGDWDRTEAFF

size: -
V: TRBV20-1
J: TRBJ2-7
D: -
DNA: TGCAGTGTTTTAGCCTCCTCCGGGACCCACTCCTACGAGCAGTACTTC
CDR3: CSVLASSGTHSYEQYF

size: -
V: TRBV27
J: TRBJ1-2
D: TRBD1
DNA: TGTGCCAGCAGTAGAGGGACAGCCGCAGCCTATGGCTACACCTTC
CDR3: CASSRGTAAAYGYTF

size: -
V: TRBV6-6
J: TRBJ2-1
D: -
DNA: TGTGCCAGCAGTCCACACAGCCACAATGAGCAGTTCTTC
CDR3: CASSPHSHNEQFF

size: -
V: TRBV6-1
J: TRBJ2-1
D: TRBD2
DNA: TGTGCCAGCAGTGAGGGGGTCGGGGGGGCCGTCTATGAGCAGTTCTTC
CDR3: CASSEGVGGAVYEQFF

size: -
V: TRBV5-1
J: TRBJ2-3
D: TRBD2
DNA: TGCGCCAGCAGCTTGCGGCTCGGCGGACTAGCGGGGACAGATACGCAGTATTTT
CDR3: CASSLRLGGLAGTDTQYF

size: -
V: TRBV5-5
J: TRBJ2-3
D: -
DNA: TGTGCCAGCACTCTATTCCCAGGGGCAGATACGCAGTATTTT
CDR3: CASTLFPGADTQYF

size: -
V: TRBV20-1
J: TRBJ2-3
D: -
DNA: TGCAGTGCTAGGGCGGGGCCCACAGATACGCAGTATTTT
CDR3: CSARAGPTDTQYF

size: once
V: TRBV27
J: TRBJ2-1
D: TRBD2
DNA: TGTGCCAGCAGTTCCTCCGCGGGGGGGACCCTCAATGAGCAGTTCTTC
CDR3: CASSSSAGGTLNEQFF

size: -
V: TRBV12-3/TRBV12-4
J: TRBJ1-4
D: TRBD1
DNA: TGTGCCAGCAGTTTTGGGACAGGAGTTGCAACTAATGAAAAACTGTTTTTT
CDR3: CASSFGTGVATNEKLFF

size: -
V: TRBV4-3
J: TRBJ1-4
D: -
DNA: TGCGCCAGCAGCCCATGGGGGCCACCCAAACATGAAAAACTGTTTTTT
CDR3: CASSPWGPPKHEKLFF

size: -
V: TRBV5-1
J: TRBJ2-5
D: TRBD2
DNA: TGCGCCAGCAGCTTTGGACGGGGGGGCGAGATTGAGACCCAGTACTTC
CDR3: CASSFGRGGEIETQYF

size: -
V: TRBV27
J: TRBJ2-2
D: -
DNA: TGTGCCAGCAATATGGGGGCATACGGGGAGCTGTTTTTT
CDR3: CASNMGAYGELFF

size: few
V: TRBV12-3/TRBV12-4
J: TRBJ1-2
D: -
DNA: TGTGCCAGCAGTTCCGAATTCCGGGCGGGTGTCAACTATGGCTACACCTTC
CDR3: CASSSEFRAGVNYGYTF

size: -
V: TRBV21-1
J: TRBJ1-1
D: -
DNA: TGTGCCAGCAGTATCCATCCGGGGCCGGGGGGCCGTGGTAATAAAGGAAACACTGAAGCTTTCTTT
CDR3: CASSIHPGPGGRGNKGNTEAFF

size: -
V: TRBV12-3/TRBV12-4
J: TRBJ1-2
D: -
DNA: TGTGCCAGCAGCCAACAAGTGCAGGAAGGAGGGAACTATGGCTACACCTTC
CDR3: CASSQQVQEGGNYGYTF

size: -
V: TRBV10-3
J: TRBJ2-7
D: -
DNA: TGTGCCAGCAGCCAAAACATCTACGAGCAGTACTTC
CDR3: CASSQNIYEQYF

size: -
V: TRBV6-1
J: TRBJ2-7
D: -
DNA: TGTGCCAGCAGTGAAGGCAGGGGCTTGAACGAGCAGTACTTC
CDR3: CASSEGRGLNEQYF

size: -
V: TRBV11-2
J: TRBJ2-2
D: -
DNA: TGTGCCAGTTACTACCTGGACACCGGGGAGCTGTTTTTT
CDR3: CASYYLDTGELFF

size: -
V: TRBV30
J: TRBJ2-1
D: -
DNA: TGTGCCGGGAGGAAGACTAGTCTCTCGCAGTTCTTC
CDR3: CAGRKTSLSQFF

size: -
V: TRBV20-1
J: TRBJ2-7
D: -
DNA: TGCAGTGCTAGAGATCTCACCCAGGGACCCCTCCACGAGCAGTACTTC
CDR3: CSARDLTQGPLHEQYF

size: -
V: TRBV6-6
J: TRBJ2-3
D: -
DNA: TGTGCCAGCAGTTACGAGGGGACTAGCACAGATACGCAGTATTTT
CDR3: CASSYEGTSTDTQYF

size: few
V: TRBV10-3
J: TRBJ2-5
D: -
DNA: TGTGCCATCAGTGAAACGACAGGCCAGTACCAAGAGACCCAGTACTTC
CDR3: CAISETTGQYQETQYF

size: -
V: TRBV4-1
J: TRBJ2-3
D: TRBD1
DNA: TGCGCCAGCAGCCGAAGACAGGGGCCCCCGCCAGAAGCGCAGTATTTT
CDR3: CASSRRQGPPPEAQYF

size: -
V: TRBV12-3/TRBV12-4
J: TRBJ2-5
D: -
DNA: TGTGCCAGCAGCGGGGGGACAACCCAAGAGACCCAGTACTTC
CDR3: CASSGGTTQETQYF

size: -
V: TRBV24-1
J: TRBJ2-3
D: -
DNA: TGTGCCACCAGTGATTCAGATAGCCGGGGAAGCACAGATACGCAGTATTTT
CDR3: CATSDSDSRGSTDTQYF

size: -
V: TRBV29-1
J: TRBJ2-7
D: -
DNA: TGCAGCGTTGAAGGAGGGAAGGAAACCTACGAGCAGTACTTC
CDR3: CSVEGGKETYEQYF

size: few
V: TRBV7-2
J: TRBJ2-7
D: -
DNA: TGTGCCAGCAGCTTAGCGGGAGACTACTACGAGCAGTACTTC
CDR3: CASSLAGDYYEQYF